A selection of T cell receptor beta chains follows, all from one sample in a study of blood T cell repertoires in COVID-19. Only in-frame clones appear in the TCRdb table, and some are missing; sequencing was by immunoSEQ multiplex PCR. Among tens of thousands of clones listed, approximately 78% were seen once. Material: peripheral blood. These receptors were taken from a human donor in a cohort sampled during active COVID-19. CDR3s include the opening cysteine and the closing phenylalanine or tryptophan. Each record gives: V gene, clone size, CDR3 protein. Expanded clones are given a class, and other clones once, few, many or no size at all.

TRBV11-3 . CASSPYGGANTGELFF
TRBV7-9 few CASSLMQVGHSTDTQYF
TRBV18 . CASSPPVNTGELFF
TRBV18 few CASSPGTGNYEQYF
TRBV3-1/TRBV3-2 . CASSQGRQGAPGYTF
TRBV29-1 . CSVEGTGVNNEQFF
TRBV2 . CASTTDRGQDEQFF
TRBV14 . CASSQDRGLSIYF
TRBV2 . CASSEALRGTGYGYTF
TRBV4-1 once CASSQDSASGANVLTF
TRBV7-9 once CASSFDSFYGYTF
TRBV5-1 . CASSRGQTNTEAFF
TRBV25-1 . CASSAGPGQGNRFF
TRBV7-3 . CASSLLAGATDTQYF
TRBV9 . CASSVGVAASRAGNTIYF
TRBV30 . CAWSIGAGNTIYF
TRBV3-1/TRBV3-2 . CASSPGLAGAAYNEQFF
TRBV5-8 . CASSFDRAWGGYTF
TRBV3-1/TRBV3-2 . CASSQGAGQGSF
TRBV10-1 . CASSNTRLWGVTGELFF
TRBV6-5 . CASSPRDIGNTIYF
TRBV5-4 . CASSFSGPGYEQYF
TRBV5-4 once CASSWDIDTQYF
TRBV7-3 . CASSLNPGAAGELFF
TRBV7-9 . CASSQHRSGPDMNTEAFF
TRBV7-2 . CASSLVSRLAGDNEQFF
TRBV7-6 . CASSSDYSDSANTEAFF
TRBV9 . CASSSTGTPGPYEQYF
TRBV11-3 . CASSLGGAGKETQYF